Shown below are 8 T cell receptor beta chains from a single sample sequenced in a study of cytomegalovirus exposure and HLA in healthy donors. PCR involved 60 Vbeta and 13 Jbeta primers. Some clones are missing from TCRdb's copy, which holds only in-frame ones; the method was immunoSEQ multiplex PCR. The sample holds 150,000 to 200,000 clones, approximately 85% seen once. The sequenced material came from PBMCs. These TCRs come from a man aged 30-40 years in good health and CMV-seropositive.

In DNA form, the CDR3 reads TGTGCCAGCAGCTTGGCCGAGAACGCGGGACCCCACAATGAGCAGTTCTTC. It is translated as CASSLAENAGPHNEQFF. This chain links TRBV5-4 with TRBJ2-1, with D perhaps TRBD2 (6 bases). The CDR3 covers 17 residues. V was trimmed by 0 bases and J by 5 bases, leaving 18 bases between them. CDR1 and CDR2 from the germline V gene are SGHNT and YYREEE (reference sequence).

As concerns this clone: Other DNA sequences from this sample encode an identical CDR3 as well. The V and J genes are TRBV5-1 and TRBJ2-1; 7 bases are a match to TRBD1. This CDR3 contains 14 residues. The V segment lost 0 bases and the J segment 4 bases; nucleotides outside the gene matches: 1. The germline V gene has CDR1 SGHRS and CDR2 YFSETQ. In DNA form, the CDR3 reads TGCGCCAGCAGCTTGGGGACAGGTTACAATGAGCAGTTCTTC. It translates to CASSLGTGYNEQFF.

Worth noting for this clone: Other DNA sequences within the sample encode an identical CDR3. The chain carries TRBV2 and TRBJ2-5; 11 nucleotides match TRBD1. CDR3 length: 13 residues. The V gene end was trimmed by 7 bases and the J gene end by 4 bases; junction bases not matched to a gene: 2. Per germline, CDR1 SNHLY and CDR2 FYNNEI. CDR3 region: CASIGTGGETQYF. The CDR3 bases are TGTGCCAGCATTGGGACAGGGGGAGAGACCCAGTACTTC.

The chain has TRBV7-9 and TRBJ1-1, with D possibly matching TRBD1 (5 bases). Trimming removed 1 base from V and 2 bases from J, with 14 bases in between. The CDR3 has 16 residues. Looked up from germline, CDR1 is SEHNR and CDR2 is FQNEAQ (reference sequence). CDR3 loop: CASSLGGDPLNTEAFF. CDR3 coding DNA: TGTGCCAGCAGCTTAGGGGGGGACCCGCTAAACACTGAAGCTTTCTTT.

The chain employs TRBV5-8 and TRBJ2-1; 10 bases are a match to TRBD2. The germline V gene has CDR1 SGHTS and CDR2 YDEGEE. The CDR3 spans 19 residues. J was trimmed by 10 bases and V by 0 bases; bases with no gene match: 19. The DNA for the CDR3 is TGTGCCAGCAGCTTGGGTACTAGCGGGACCCTGCCGCCTCACAGGGAGCAGTTCTTC. Amino acids: CASSLGTSGTLPPHREQFF.

The chain employs TRBV5-6 and TRBJ2-1; 9 nucleotides align to TRBD2. Trimming at V came to 4 bases and at J to 4 bases, leaving 6 bases not matched to a gene. Germline loops: CDR1 SGHDT, CDR2 YYEEEE. This CDR3 region has 15 residues. CDR3 nucleotide sequence: TGTGCCAGCAGCAGCGAGCGGGAGGAGTACAATGAGCAGTTCTTC. Its protein is CASSSEREEYNEQFF.

The gene calls are TRBV28 and TRBJ1-2; D ambiguous. The CDR3 spans 12 residues. The V end was cut by 6 bases, the J end by 5 bases, with 10 bases between. CDR1 is MDHEN, CDR2 SYDVKM, per germline. The CDR3 region is CASRRGQYGYTF. In DNA, the CDR3 is TGTGCCAGCAGAAGAGGTCAATATGGCTACACCTTC.

The chain couples TRBV6-9 to TRBJ2-7, with 7 bases fitting TRBD2. This CDR3 has 16 residues. The J segment lost 0 bases and the V segment lost 4 bases, leaving 9 bases of the junction unmatched. Per the germline V gene, CDR1 is MNHGY and CDR2 is SVAAGI. CDR3 residues: CASSLRGDYSSYEQYV. CDR3 in DNA: TGTGCCAGCAGTTTAAGAGGGGACTACAGCTCCTACGAGCAGTACGTC.